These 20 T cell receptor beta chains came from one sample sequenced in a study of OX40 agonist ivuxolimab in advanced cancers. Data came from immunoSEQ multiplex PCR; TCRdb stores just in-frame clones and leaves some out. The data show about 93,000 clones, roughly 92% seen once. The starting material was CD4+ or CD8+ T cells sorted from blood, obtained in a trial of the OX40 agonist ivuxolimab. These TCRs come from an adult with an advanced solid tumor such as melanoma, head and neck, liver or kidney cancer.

In DNA, the CDR3 is TGCGCCAGCAGCCACGTGACAGGGGAACAGCCCCAGCATTTT. Translated: CASSHVTGEQPQHF. The V and J genes are TRBV4-1 and TRBJ1-5; TRBD1 matches at 8 bases. Trimming took 3 bases from V and 7 from J; bases not matched to a gene: 5. There are 14 residues in the CDR3. The germline V gene has CDR1 MGHRA and CDR2 YSYEKL.

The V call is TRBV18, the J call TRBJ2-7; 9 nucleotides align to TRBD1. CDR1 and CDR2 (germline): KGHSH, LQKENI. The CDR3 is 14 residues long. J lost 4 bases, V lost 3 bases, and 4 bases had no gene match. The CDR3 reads CASSPGDRAYEQYF. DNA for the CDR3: TGTGCCAGCTCACCCGGGGACAGGGCTTACGAGCAGTACTTC.

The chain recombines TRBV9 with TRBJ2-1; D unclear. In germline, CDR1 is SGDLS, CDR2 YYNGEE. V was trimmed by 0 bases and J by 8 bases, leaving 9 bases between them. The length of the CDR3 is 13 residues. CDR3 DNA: TGTGCCAGCAGCGTAGAGGGCATCGATGAGCAGTTCTTC. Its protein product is CASSVEGIDEQFF.

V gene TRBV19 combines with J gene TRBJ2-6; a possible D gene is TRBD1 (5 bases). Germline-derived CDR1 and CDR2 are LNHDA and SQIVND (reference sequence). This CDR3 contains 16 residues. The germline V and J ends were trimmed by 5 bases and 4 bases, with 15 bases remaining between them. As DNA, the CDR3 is TGTGCCAGTAGTCAACGGACACGGCGAGGGGCCAACGTCCTGACTTTC. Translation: CASSQRTRRGANVLTF.

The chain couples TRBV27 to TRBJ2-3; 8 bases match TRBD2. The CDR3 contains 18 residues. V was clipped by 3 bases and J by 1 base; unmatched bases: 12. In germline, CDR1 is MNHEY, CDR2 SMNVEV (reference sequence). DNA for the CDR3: TGTGCCAGCAGTTTCAGGCATCCGACACTAGCGGGCACAGATACGCAGTATTTT. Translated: CASSFRHPTLAGTDTQYF.

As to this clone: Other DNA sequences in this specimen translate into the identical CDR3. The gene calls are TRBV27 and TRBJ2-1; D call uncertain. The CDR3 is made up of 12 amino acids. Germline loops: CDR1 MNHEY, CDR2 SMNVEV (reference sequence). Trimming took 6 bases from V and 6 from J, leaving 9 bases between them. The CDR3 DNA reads TGTGCCAGCAGCCTACTGGGCAATGAGCAGTTCTTC. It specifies CASSLLGNEQFF.

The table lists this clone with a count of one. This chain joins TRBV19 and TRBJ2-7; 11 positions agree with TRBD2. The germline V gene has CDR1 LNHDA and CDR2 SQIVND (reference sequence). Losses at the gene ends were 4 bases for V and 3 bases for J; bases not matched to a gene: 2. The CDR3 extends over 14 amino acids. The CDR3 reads CASSTGLAVYEQYF. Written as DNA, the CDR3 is TGTGCCAGTAGTACGGGACTAGCGGTCTACGAGCAGTACTTC.

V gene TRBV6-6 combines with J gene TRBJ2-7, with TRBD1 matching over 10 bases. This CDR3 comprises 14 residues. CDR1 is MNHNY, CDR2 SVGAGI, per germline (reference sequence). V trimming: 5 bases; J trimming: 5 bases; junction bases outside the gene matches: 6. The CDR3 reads CASSDRGRANEQYF. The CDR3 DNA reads TGTGCCAGCAGTGACAGGGGGCGGGCCAACGAGCAGTACTTC.

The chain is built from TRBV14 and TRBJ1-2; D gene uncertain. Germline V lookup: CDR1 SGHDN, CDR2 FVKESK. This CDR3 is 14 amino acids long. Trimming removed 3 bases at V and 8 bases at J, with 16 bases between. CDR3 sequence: CASSQFARTSGYTF. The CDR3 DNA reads TGTGCCAGCAGCCAGTTCGCACGGACGTCGGGCTACACCTTC.

For the CDR3, the DNA is TGTGCCAGCGAGTTTTTGGACAGATCAGGCACAGATACGCAGTATTTT. Residues: CASEFLDRSGTDTQYF. This chain links TRBV2 with TRBJ2-3; possible D gene TRBD1, 6 bases. V shed 8 bases and J shed 1 base, with 19 bases lying between them. The germline gives CDR1 SNHLY, CDR2 FYNNEI. This CDR3 spans 16 amino acids.

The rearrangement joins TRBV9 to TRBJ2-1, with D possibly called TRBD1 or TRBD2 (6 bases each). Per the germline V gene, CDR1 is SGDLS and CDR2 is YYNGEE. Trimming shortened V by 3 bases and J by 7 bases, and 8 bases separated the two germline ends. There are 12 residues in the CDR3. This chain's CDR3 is CASSGGANEQFF. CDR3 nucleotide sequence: TGTGCCAGCAGCGGGGGGGCGAATGAGCAGTTCTTC.

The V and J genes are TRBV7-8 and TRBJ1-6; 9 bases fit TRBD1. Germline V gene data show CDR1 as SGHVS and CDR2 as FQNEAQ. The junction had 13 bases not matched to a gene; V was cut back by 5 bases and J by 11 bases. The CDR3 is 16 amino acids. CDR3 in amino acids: CASSPRDRVVGTPLHF. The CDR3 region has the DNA TGTGCCAGCAGCCCCCGGGACAGGGTTGTTGGCACACCCCTCCACTTT.

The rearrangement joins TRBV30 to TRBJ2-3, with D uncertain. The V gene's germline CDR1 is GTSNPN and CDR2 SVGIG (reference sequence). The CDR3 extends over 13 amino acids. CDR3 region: CASTLSAADTQYF. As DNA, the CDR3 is TGTGCATCTACATTGTCGGCAGCGGATACGCAGTATTTT. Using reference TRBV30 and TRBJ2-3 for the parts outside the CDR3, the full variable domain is SQTIHQWPATLVQPVGSPLSLECTVEGTSNPNLYWYRQAAGRGLQLLFYSVGIGQISSEVPQNLSASRPQDRQFILSSKKLLLSDSGFYLCASTLSAADTQYFGPGTRLTVL.

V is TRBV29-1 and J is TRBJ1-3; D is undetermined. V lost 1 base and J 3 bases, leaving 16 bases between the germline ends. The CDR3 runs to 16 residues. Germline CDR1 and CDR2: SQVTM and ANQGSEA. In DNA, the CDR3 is TGCAGCGTTGAAGGATTGTCGGCCACAAATGGAAACACCATATATTTT. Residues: CSVEGLSATNGNTIYF.

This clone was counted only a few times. The CDR3 here is CASSPGTGSSPLHF. The DNA for the CDR3 is TGTGCCAGCAGCCCCGGGACAGGGAGCTCACCCCTCCACTTT. The J gene is TRBJ1-6, the V gene TRBV27; 9 nucleotides agree with TRBD1. The ends lost 6 bases at V and 10 bases at J; junction bases unmatched: 7. The CDR3 sequence is 14 residues long. CDR1 is MNHEY and CDR2 is SMNVEV in the germline V gene (reference sequence).

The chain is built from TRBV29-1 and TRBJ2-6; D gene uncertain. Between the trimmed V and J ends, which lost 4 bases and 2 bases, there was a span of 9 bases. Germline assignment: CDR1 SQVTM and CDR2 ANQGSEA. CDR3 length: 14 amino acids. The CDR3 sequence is CSVGALPGANVLTF. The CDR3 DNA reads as TGCAGCGTTGGGGCTCTTCCTGGGGCCAACGTCCTGACTTTC. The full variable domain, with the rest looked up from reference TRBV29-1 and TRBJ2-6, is SAVISQKPSRDICQRGTSLTIQCQVDSQVTMMFWYRQQPGQSLTLIATANQGSEATYESGFVIDKFPISRPNLTFSTLTVSNMSPEDSSIYLCSVGALPGANVLTFGAGSRLTVL.

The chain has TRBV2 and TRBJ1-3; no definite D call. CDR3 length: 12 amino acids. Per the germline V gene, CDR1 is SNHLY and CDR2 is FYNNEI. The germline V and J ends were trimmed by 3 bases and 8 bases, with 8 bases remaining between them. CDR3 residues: CASSDSGDTIYF. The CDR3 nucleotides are TGTGCCAGCAGTGACTCCGGGGACACCATATATTTT.

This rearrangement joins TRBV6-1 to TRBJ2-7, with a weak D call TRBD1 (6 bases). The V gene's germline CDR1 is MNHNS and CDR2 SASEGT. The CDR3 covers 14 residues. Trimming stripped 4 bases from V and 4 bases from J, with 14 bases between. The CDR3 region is CASSAGTLTYEQYF. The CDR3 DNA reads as TGTGCCAGCAGTGCCGGGACACTTACTTACGAGCAGTACTTC.

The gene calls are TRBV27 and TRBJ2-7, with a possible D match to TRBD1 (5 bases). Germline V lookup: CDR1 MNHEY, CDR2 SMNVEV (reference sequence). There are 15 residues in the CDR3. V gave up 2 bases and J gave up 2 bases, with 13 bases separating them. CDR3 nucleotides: TGTGCCAGCAGTTTAAAGCAGGGTTCCCCCTACGAGCAGTACTTC. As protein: CASSLKQGSPYEQYF.

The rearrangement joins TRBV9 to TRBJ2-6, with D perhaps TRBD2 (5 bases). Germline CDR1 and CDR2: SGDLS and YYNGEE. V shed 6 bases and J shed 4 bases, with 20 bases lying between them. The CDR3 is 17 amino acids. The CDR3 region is CASTSPRGHFGANVLTF. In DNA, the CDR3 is TGTGCCAGCACCTCCCCCCGAGGGCATTTCGGGGCCAACGTCCTGACTTTC.